Following are 6 T cell receptor beta chains from one sample sequenced in a study of T cell responses to AZD1222 COVID-19 vaccine (dated by TCRdb to about 2021). Preparation of the library involved the immunoSEQ multiplex PCR assay. As stored in TCRdb, this immuneACCESS dataset retains in-frame rearrangements with V and J assigned. A fraction of the clones does not appear; measured against another copy, unresolved V genes explain less than half of the discrepancy, and the remainder lacks a known reason. The sample table shows approximately 160,000 clones, and about 92% are seen once. 0.7% to 0.9% of the sample is taken by the ten largest. The meaning of the sample's time point label: baseline before first vaccination. This specimen was peripheral blood, taken on day 0 of AZD1222 vaccination. These receptors all stem from an adult in good health.

The chain uses TRBV7-2 and TRBJ1-5, with D maybe TRBD1 (6 bases). Germline assignment: CDR1 SGHTA and CDR2 FQGNSA. The CDR3 has 16 amino acids. The V end was cut by 5 bases, the J end by 3 bases, with 17 bases between. CDR3 sequence (DNA): TGTGCCAGCAGCCCTTACCCCAGGGGATTCAATCAGCCCCAGCATTTT. It specifies CASSPYPRGFNQPQHF. The entire variable domain, with the rest obtained from reference TRBV7-2 and TRBJ1-5, is as follows: GAGVSQSPSNKVTEKGKDVELRCDPISGHTALYWYRQSLGQGLEFLIYFQGNSAPDKSGLPSDRFSAERTGGSVSTLTIQRTQQEDSAVYLCASSPYPRGFNQPQHFGDGTRLSIL.

This clone was detected only a few times. This chain connects TRBV28 to TRBJ1-1; D is ambiguous. V shed 3 bases and J shed 4 bases, with 12 bases lying between them. Germline lookup yields CDR1 MDHEN and CDR2 SYDVKM. The CDR3 contains 14 residues. Here the CDR3 DNA reads TGTGCCAGCAGTTTCCAGATTACCGGCACTGAAGCTTTCTTT. Translating gives CASSFQITGTEAFF.

The count of this clone is one. The chain links TRBV29-1 to TRBJ2-1, with TRBD2 matching over 8 bases. From germline, CDR1 is SQVTM and CDR2 ANQGSEA. The CDR3 totals 15 residues. Trimming took 7 bases from V and 2 from J; bases not matched to a gene: 10. The CDR3 region has the DNA TGCAGCGCCTACGGGGGGGACGGTACCTACAATGAGCAGTTCTTC. The encoded protein is CSAYGGDGTYNEQFF.

The CDR3 region has the DNA TGTGCCAGCAGCCAAGCGGACGGGGATGGCTACACCTTC. Its protein is CASSQADGDGYTF. The chain employs TRBV3-1 (or the pseudogene TRBV3-2) and TRBJ1-2; D remains unclear. This CDR3 contains 13 residues. Germline loops: CDR1 LGHDT, CDR2 YNNKEL (reference sequence). Trimming removed 1 base from V and 6 bases from J, with 9 bases in between.

The chain carries TRBV2 and TRBJ1-6; D is unresolved. Trimming took 4 bases from V and 9 from J, leaving 19 bases between them. Per germline, CDR1 SNHLY and CDR2 FYNNEI. CDR3 length: 16 residues. In nucleotides, the CDR3 is TGTGCCAGCAGTGGAGCGTGGACGGCGTTGAGTTCACCCCTCCACTTT. Its translation is CASSGAWTALSSPLHF. Together with reference TRBV2 and TRBJ1-6, the CDR3 gives the full variable domain: EPEVTQTPSHQVTQMGQEVILRCVPISNHLYFYWYRQILGQKVEFLVSFYNNEISEKSEIFDDQFSVERPDGSNFTLKIRSTKLEDSAMYFCASSGAWTALSSPLHFGNGTRLTVT.

The rearrangement joins TRBV7-2 to TRBJ1-1; 9 bases match TRBD1. Germline V lookup: CDR1 SGHTA, CDR2 FQGNSA. The CDR3 extends over 18 amino acids. The junction had 16 bases not matched to a gene; V was cut back by 5 bases and J by 3 bases. The CDR3: CASSVYGQGLMPDTEAFF. CDR3 sequence (DNA): TGTGCCAGCAGCGTCTACGGACAGGGGTTGATGCCGGACACTGAAGCTTTCTTT.